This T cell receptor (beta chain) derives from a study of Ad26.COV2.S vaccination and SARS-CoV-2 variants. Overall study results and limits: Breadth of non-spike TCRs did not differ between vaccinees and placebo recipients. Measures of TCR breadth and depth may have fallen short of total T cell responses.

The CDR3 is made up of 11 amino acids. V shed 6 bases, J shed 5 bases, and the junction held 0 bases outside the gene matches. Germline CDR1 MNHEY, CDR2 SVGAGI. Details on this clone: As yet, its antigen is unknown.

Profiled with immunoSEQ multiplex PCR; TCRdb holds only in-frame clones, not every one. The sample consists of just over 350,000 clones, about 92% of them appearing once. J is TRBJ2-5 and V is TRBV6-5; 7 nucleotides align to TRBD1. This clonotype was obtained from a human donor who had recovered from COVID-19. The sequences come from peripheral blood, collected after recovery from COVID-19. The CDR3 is CASRTGETQYF. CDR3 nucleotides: TGTGCCAGCAGGACAGGGGAGACCCAGTACTTC.